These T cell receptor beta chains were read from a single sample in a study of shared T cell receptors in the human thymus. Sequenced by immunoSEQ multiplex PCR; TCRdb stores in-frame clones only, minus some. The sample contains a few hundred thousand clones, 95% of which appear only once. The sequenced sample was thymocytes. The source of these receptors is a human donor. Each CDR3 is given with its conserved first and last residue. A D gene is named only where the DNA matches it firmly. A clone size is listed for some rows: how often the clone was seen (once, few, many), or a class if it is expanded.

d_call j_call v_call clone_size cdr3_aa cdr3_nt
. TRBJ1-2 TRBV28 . CASSSSRTVIPPSNYGYTF TGTGCCAGCAGTTCCTCAAGGACAGTAATCCCTCCATCTAACTATGGCTACACCTTC
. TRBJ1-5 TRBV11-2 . CASSLLPGPNQPQHF TGTGCCAGCAGCTTATTGCCAGGACCGAATCAGCCCCAGCATTTT
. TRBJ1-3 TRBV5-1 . CASSLKNSRYSGNTIYF TGCGCCAGCAGCTTGAAAAACAGCCGATACTCTGGAAACACCATATATTTT
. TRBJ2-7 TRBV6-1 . CASNDWMSYEQYF TGTGCCAGCAACGATTGGATGTCCTACGAGCAGTACTTC
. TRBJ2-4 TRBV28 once CASSLTRNIQYF TGTGCCAGCAGTTTAACGAGAAACATTCAGTACTTC
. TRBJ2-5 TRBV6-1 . CASSEEVRPRETQYF TGTGCCAGCAGTGAAGAGGTCAGGCCGCGGGAGACCCAGTACTTC
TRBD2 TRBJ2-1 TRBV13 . CASSFVQGGTSGSAYNEQFF TGTGCCAGCAGCTTCGTACAGGGGGGGACTAGCGGGAGTGCCTACAATGAGCAGTTCTTC
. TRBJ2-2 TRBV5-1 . CASSLEPATGELFF TGCGCCAGCAGCTTGGAACCAGCCACCGGGGAGCTGTTTTTT
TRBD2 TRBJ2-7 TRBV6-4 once CASKRLAGGEGYEQYF TGTGCCAGCAAGAGACTAGCGGGAGGGGAGGGCTACGAGCAGTACTTC
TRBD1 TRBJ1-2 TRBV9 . CASSVSGTGMRRGYTF TGTGCCAGCAGCGTCTCGGGGACAGGGATGCGGAGAGGCTACACCTTC
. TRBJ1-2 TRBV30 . CAWSVQGRGWYGYTF TGTGCCTGGAGTGTACAGGGAAGGGGTTGGTATGGCTACACCTTC
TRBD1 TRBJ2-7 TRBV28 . CASWRTGKQNSYEQYF TGTGCCAGCTGGAGGACAGGGAAACAAAACTCCTACGAGCAGTACTTC
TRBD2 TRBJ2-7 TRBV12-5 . CASGLVPTSGCYEQYF TGTGCTAGTGGTTTGGTACCCACTAGCGGCTGCTACGAGCAGTACTTC
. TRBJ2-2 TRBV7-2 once CASSFFSGGTGELFF TGTGCCAGCAGCTTCTTTTCCGGGGGCACCGGGGAGCTGTTTTTT
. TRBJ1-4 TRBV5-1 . CASTPSGYPEKLFF TGCGCCAGCACTCCGTCGGGGTATCCGGAAAAACTGTTTTTT
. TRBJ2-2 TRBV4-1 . CASSQERGSWELFF TGCGCCAGCAGCCAAGAGAGGGGGAGCTGGGAGCTGTTTTTT
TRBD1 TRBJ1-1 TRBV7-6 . CASSAGTALLMNTEAFF TGTGCCAGCAGCGCCGGGACAGCATTACTCATGAACACTGAAGCTTTCTTT
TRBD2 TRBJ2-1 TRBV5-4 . CASSSPEREQETNEQFF TGTGCCAGCAGCTCCCCCGAGCGGGAGCAAGAGACTAATGAGCAGTTCTTC
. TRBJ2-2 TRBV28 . CASSFEWTDTGELFF TGTGCCAGCAGTTTTGAATGGACAGACACCGGGGAGCTGTTTTTT
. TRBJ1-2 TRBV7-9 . CASSPDGGDGYTF TGTGCCAGCAGCCCCGATGGGGGAGACGGCTACACCTTC
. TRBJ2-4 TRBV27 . CASSYGAGKNIQYF TGTGCCAGCAGTTACGGCGCAGGGAAAAACATTCAGTACTTC
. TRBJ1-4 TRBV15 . CATSINIKLQPNTEKLFF TGTGCCACCAGCATAAACATCAAGCTTCAGCCGAATACTGAAAAACTGTTTTTT
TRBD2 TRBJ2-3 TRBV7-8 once CASSSLAGAGTQYF TGTGCCAGCAGCTCACTAGCGGGAGCTGGTACGCAGTATTTT
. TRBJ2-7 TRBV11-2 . CASSLGWTVGQCF TGTGCCAGCAGCTTAGGTTGGACGGTGGGCCAGTGCTTC
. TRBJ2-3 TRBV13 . CASSFPTTNTQYF TGTGCCAGCAGCTTTCCGACGACCAATACGCAGTATTTT
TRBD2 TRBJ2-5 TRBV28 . CASTFRNSGLAGGIQETQYF TGTGCCAGCACCTTCAGAAACTCGGGACTAGCGGGAGGGATCCAAGAGACCCAGTACTTC
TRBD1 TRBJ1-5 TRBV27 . CASSLGRGSNQPQHF TGTGCCAGCAGTTTGGGCAGGGGGTCCAATCAGCCCCAGCATTTT
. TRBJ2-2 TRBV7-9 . CASSYPRARGELFF TGTGCCAGCAGCTACCCACGGGCCAGAGGGGAGCTGTTTTTT
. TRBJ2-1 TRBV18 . CASSPVRGRAHNEQFF TGTGCCAGCTCACCTGTCAGGGGGAGGGCCCACAATGAGCAGTTCTTC